This section outlines one T cell receptor (beta chain) sequence together with its context. The source of the sample is a study of identifying expanded T cells in peripheral blood. Sequencing used immunoSEQ multiplex PCR; TCRdb keeps in-frame clones, though not all of them. Of approximately 90,000 clones in the sample, more than 75% were seen once. This receptor was obtained from a person between 18 and 69 years old in good health. Sequenced: blood.

The CDR3 nucleotides read TGCGCCAGCAGCTTGGACAGGGCGCGTGGCTACACCTTC. This translates into CASSLDRARGYTF. The chain employs TRBV5-1 and TRBJ1-2, with D possibly being TRBD1 (6 bases). Per germline, CDR1 SGHRS and CDR2 YFSETQ. V lost 0 bases and J 7 bases, leaving 10 bases between the germline ends. The CDR3 is 13 residues long.